These T cell receptor beta chains were read from a single sample in a study of human T cells and chemical hapten exposure. TCRdb recomputed calls from the RACE reads with MiXCR, one row per CDR3 protein. The data show more than 110,000 distinct CDR3 sequences, with approximately 12% seen just once and around 1.4% held by the top ten. Source: whole blood, taken in connection with sensitization to the hapten diphenylcyclopropenone (DPC). The source of these receptors is a woman between 50 and 59 years old with alopecia areata. Some clones in this sample may be carry-over from other donors' samples. Each CDR3 is given with its conserved first and last residue. A D gene is named only where the DNA matches it firmly. The size field is filled for only some rows; it gives once, few, many or a size class.

v_call	clone_size	j_call	d_call	cdr3_nt	cdr3_aa
TRBV29-1	NA	TRBJ2-7	TRBD1	TGCAGCGTGCGAGACAGGGGCCACGAGCAGTACTTC	CSVRDRGHEQYF
TRBV20-1	NA	TRBJ2-7	NA	TGCAGTGCTAGGCTCGTCTCCTCCTTGAATTACGAGCAGTACTTC	CSARLVSSLNYEQYF
TRBV4-3	NA	TRBJ1-4	NA	TGCGCCAGCAGCCAAGTGGGCGTTCTGGAGGAAAAACTGTTTTTT	CASSQVGVLEEKLFF
TRBV6-2/TRBV6-3	few	TRBJ2-6	NA	TGTGCCAGCAGGCGAACAGGGTCTGGGGCCAACGTCCTGACTTTC	CASRRTGSGANVLTF
TRBV20-1	few	TRBJ2-4	NA	TGCAGTGCTTCGACAGCCGGAGCCAAAAACATTCAGTACTTC	CSASTAGAKNIQYF
TRBV20-1	many	TRBJ2-7	TRBD2	TGCAGTGCTAGTACGGGACTAGCGGGAGTTTACGAGCAGTACTTC	CSASTGLAGVYEQYF
TRBV5-8	NA	TRBJ2-2	NA	TGTGCCAGCTCCCGGGACCGTTCCGGGGAGCTGTTTTTT	CASSRDRSGELFF
TRBV5-1	NA	TRBJ2-2	NA	TGCGCCAGCAGCTTGCACAGCGAGAACACCGGGGAGCTGTTTTTT	CASSLHSENTGELFF
TRBV11-2	few	TRBJ2-7	TRBD1	TGTGCCAGCAGCTTAGGGGACAGCCTCTACGAGCAGTACTTC	CASSLGDSLYEQYF
TRBV4-3	NA	TRBJ2-3	NA	TGCGCCAGCAGCCAAAGGAGTGCCGCCCCAGATACGCAGTATTTT	CASSQRSAAPDTQYF
TRBV2	NA	TRBJ2-1	TRBD1	TGTGCCAGCAGAATCAGGGGGAGCTCCTACAATGAGCAGTTCTTC	CASRIRGSSYNEQFF
TRBV28	NA	TRBJ2-4	NA	TGTGCCATCGGGACGGGAGCCAAAAACATTCAGTACTTC	CAIGTGAKNIQYF
TRBV5-4	few	TRBJ2-3	NA	TGTGCCAGCAGCTTGGTAGGGCTCTCAACCACAGATACGCAGTATTTT	CASSLVGLSTTDTQYF
TRBV10-3	many	TRBJ2-7	NA	TGTGCCATCAGTATATCTGGGGGACCTGCAGGATACGAGCAGTACTTC	CAISISGGPAGYEQYF
TRBV5-4	NA	TRBJ2-5	NA	TGTGCCAGCCAAGCGAGAGAGACCCAGTACTTC	CASQARETQYF
TRBV6-2/TRBV6-3	few	TRBJ2-1	TRBD1	TGTGCCAGCAGCCCCGCCGGGACAGGGGTTAGCAATGAGCAGTTCTTC	CASSPAGTGVSNEQFF
TRBV19	many	TRBJ2-7	TRBD2	TGTGCCAGTAGCCGCGGGAGGTGGGACGAGCAGTACTTC	CASSRGRWDEQYF
TRBV4-2	NA	TRBJ2-3	NA	TGTGCCAGCAGCCAATCCGGGACGTCGCGGAGAGATACGCAGTATTTT	CASSQSGTSRRDTQYF
TRBV6-5	few	TRBJ2-5	NA	TGTGCCAGCAGTTTGGATTGGGGGCAAGAGACCCAGTACTTC	CASSLDWGQETQYF
TRBV5-1	NA	TRBJ2-3	NA	TGCGCCAGCAGCTTTTGGCCCCGCACAGATACGCAGTATTTT	CASSFWPRTDTQYF
TRBV5-4	NA	TRBJ1-6	NA	TGTGCCAGCAGCTTGGAACAGCTAAATTCACCCCTCCACTTT	CASSLEQLNSPLHF
TRBV5-1	many	TRBJ2-3	NA	TGCGCCAGCAGCTTGGCGGAACATATCTCGGCAGATACGCAGTATTTT	CASSLAEHISADTQYF
TRBV10-3	NA	TRBJ2-7	NA	TGTGCCATCAGTGAAAGGAAATACGAGCAGTACTTC	CAISERKYEQYF
TRBV7-8	few	TRBJ1-5	TRBD1	TGTGCCAGCAGCCACGACAGGGCCCAGCCCCAGCATTTT	CASSHDRAQPQHF
TRBV5-1	few	TRBJ2-1	NA	TGCGCCAGCAGCTTGGTCTCCGGGACTTGGGGTGAGCAGTTCTTC	CASSLVSGTWGEQFF
TRBV5-6	NA	TRBJ1-5	NA	TGTGCCAGCAGCCGACGGGGTGAGCCCCAGCATTTT	CASSRRGEPQHF
TRBV7-2	NA	TRBJ2-5	NA	TGTGCCAGCAGACAGGGTCGGTCGATTGGGACCCAGTACTTC	CASRQGRSIGTQYF
TRBV11-2	few	TRBJ2-5	NA	TGTGCCAGCAGCCCCCGTCTTGGGGGAGAGACCCAGTACTTC	CASSPRLGGETQYF
TRBV6-5	many	TRBJ1-5	NA	TGTGCCAGCAGTCTGGACAGATATAGCAATCAGCCCCAGCATTTT	CASSLDRYSNQPQHF
TRBV7-2	few	TRBJ2-7	TRBD2	TGTGCCAGCAGCTTAGGGACTAGCGGGTTCTCCTACGAGCAGTACTTC	CASSLGTSGFSYEQYF
TRBV12-3/TRBV12-4	NA	TRBJ1-1	NA	TGTGCCAGCAGTTCCGACCCCCTGGGCACTGAAGCTTTCTTT	CASSSDPLGTEAFF
TRBV9	NA	TRBJ2-2	NA	TGTGCCAGCAGCGCAGGGACCGACGGGGAGCTGTTTTTT	CASSAGTDGELFF
TRBV5-1	NA	TRBJ2-1	NA	TGCGCCAGCAGCTTGGGGGATGGGGAGCAGTTCTTC	CASSLGDGEQFF
TRBV12-3/TRBV12-4	NA	TRBJ2-1	TRBD2	TGTGCCAGCAGTTTAGGGACTAGCGGGAGTAGCTCCTACAATGAGCAGTTCTTC	CASSLGTSGSSSYNEQFF
TRBV12-3/TRBV12-4	few	TRBJ2-2	NA	TGTGCCAGCAGCCTAAGACCCGGGTCGGGGGGGGAGCTGTTTTTT	CASSLRPGSGGELFF
TRBV11-3	many	TRBJ2-7	TRBD1	TGTGCCAGCAGCTTAAAAAGTGGACAGGGTAAAAGTTACTTC	CASSLKSGQGKSYF
TRBV6-5	few	TRBJ2-7	NA	TGTGCCAGCAGTTACTCGCAAGCGCAGGAGCAGTACTTC	CASSYSQAQEQYF
TRBV10-1	NA	TRBJ2-5	NA	TGCGCCAGCAGTGAGTCGCAGGTGCGGGAGACCCAGTACTTC	CASSESQVRETQYF
TRBV5-1	few	TRBJ2-2	NA	TGCGCCAGCAGCTTGCAAGCGGGTAGTAGGACCGGGGAGCTGTTTTTT	CASSLQAGSRTGELFF
TRBV29-1	NA	TRBJ1-1	NA	TGCAGCGTTCATGACCCCGTCACTGAAGCTTTCTTT	CSVHDPVTEAFF
TRBV16	NA	TRBJ1-4	TRBD1	TGTGCCAGCAGCCAATCTAGGGGGACAGCTCGAAAACTGTTTTTT	CASSQSRGTARKLFF